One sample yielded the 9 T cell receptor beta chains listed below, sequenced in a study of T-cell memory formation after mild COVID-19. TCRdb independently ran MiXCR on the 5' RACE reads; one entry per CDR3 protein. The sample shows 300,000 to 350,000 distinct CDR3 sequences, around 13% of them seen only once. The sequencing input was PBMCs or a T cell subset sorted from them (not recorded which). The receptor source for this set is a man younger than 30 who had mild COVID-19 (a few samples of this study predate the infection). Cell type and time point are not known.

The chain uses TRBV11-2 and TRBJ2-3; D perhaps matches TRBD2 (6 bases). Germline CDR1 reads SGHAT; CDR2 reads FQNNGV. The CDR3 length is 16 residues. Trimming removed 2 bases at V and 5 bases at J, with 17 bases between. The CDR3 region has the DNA TGTGCCAGCAGCTTACTTCTTGGGGGGAGTGGAGATACGCAGTATTTT. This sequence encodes CASSLLLGGSGDTQYF.

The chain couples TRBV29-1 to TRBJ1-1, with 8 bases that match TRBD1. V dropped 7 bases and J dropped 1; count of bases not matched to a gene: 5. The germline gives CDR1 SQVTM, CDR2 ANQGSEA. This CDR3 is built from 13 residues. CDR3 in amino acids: CSAATGANTEAFF. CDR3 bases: TGCAGCGCTGCGACAGGGGCGAACACTGAAGCTTTCTTT.

In DNA form, the CDR3 reads TGTGCCAGCATCAAAGTTGCCCTCGAGCAGTACTTC. It is translated as CASIKVALEQYF. This sequence joins TRBV2 and TRBJ2-7; no clear D. Between the trimmed V and J ends, which lost 7 bases and 6 bases, there was a span of 13 bases. This CDR3 has 12 amino acids. From germline, CDR1 is SNHLY and CDR2 FYNNEI.

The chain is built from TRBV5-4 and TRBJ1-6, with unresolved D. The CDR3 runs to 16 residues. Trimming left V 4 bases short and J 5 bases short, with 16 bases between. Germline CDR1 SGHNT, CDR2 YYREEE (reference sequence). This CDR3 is CASSRRRESDNSPLHF. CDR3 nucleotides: TGTGCCAGCAGCCGTCGGAGGGAGTCGGATAATTCACCCCTCCACTTT. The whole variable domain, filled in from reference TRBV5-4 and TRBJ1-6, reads ETGVTQSPTHLIKTRGQQVTLRCSSQSGHNTVSWYQQALGQGPQFIFQYYREEENGRGNFPPRFSGLQFPNYSSELNVNALELDDSALYLCASSRRRESDNSPLHFGNGTRLTVT.

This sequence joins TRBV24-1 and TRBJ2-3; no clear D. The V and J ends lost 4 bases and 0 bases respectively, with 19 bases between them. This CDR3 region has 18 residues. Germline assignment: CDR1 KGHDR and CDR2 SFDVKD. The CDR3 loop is CATSDPLRFQTSTDTQYF. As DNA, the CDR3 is TGTGCCACCAGTGACCCTCTCAGGTTCCAGACTAGCACAGATACGCAGTATTTT.

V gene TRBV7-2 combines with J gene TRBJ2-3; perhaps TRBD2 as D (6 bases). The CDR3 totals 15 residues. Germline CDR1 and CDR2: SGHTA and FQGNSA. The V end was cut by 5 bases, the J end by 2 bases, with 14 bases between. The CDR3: CASSQWRALTDTQYF. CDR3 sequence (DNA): TGTGCCAGCAGCCAGTGGAGGGCCCTCACAGATACGCAGTATTTT.

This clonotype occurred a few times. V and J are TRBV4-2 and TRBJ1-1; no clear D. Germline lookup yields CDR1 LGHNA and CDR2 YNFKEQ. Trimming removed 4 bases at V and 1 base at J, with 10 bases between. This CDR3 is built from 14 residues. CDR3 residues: CASSPTGPNTEAFF. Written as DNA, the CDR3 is TGTGCCAGCAGCCCTACGGGCCCGAACACTGAAGCTTTCTTT.

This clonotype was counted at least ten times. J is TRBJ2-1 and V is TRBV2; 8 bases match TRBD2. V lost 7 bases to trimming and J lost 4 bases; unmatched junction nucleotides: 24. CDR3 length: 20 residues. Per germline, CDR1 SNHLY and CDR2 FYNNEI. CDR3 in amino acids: CASTPERAGALRGAYNEQFF. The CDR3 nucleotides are TGTGCCAGCACCCCCGAACGGGCAGGGGCCCTGCGGGGGGCATACAATGAGCAGTTCTTC.

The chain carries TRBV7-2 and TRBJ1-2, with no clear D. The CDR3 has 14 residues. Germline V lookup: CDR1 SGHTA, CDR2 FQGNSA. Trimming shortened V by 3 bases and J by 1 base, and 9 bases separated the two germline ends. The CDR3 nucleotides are TGTGCCAGCAGCTTCACCTGGGATAACTATGGCTACACCTTC. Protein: CASSFTWDNYGYTF.